The 21 T cell receptor beta chains presented below share a single source sample, sequenced in a study of CD8 T cell repertoires and HIV-1 epitope variants. Libraries were prepared by immunoSEQ multiplex PCR; TCRdb keeps only in-frame clonotypes and omits some of them. The sample yields 4,000 to 6,000 clones, 65% to 70% seen once. These TCRs' antigens remain unknown. Sequencing was performed on cultured CD8+ T cells derived from PBMCs. The source is a male donor with HIV.

V gene TRBV13 combines with J gene TRBJ2-7, with D tentatively TRBD1 or TRBD2 (5 bases each). Germline V CDR1 and CDR2: PRHDT, FYEKMQ (reference sequence). CDR3 size: 14 residues. V was trimmed by 5 bases and J by 2 bases, leaving 13 bases between them. The CDR3 here is CASSAPGPPYEQYF. DNA for the CDR3: TGTGCCAGCAGCGCTCCGGGACCCCCCTACGAGCAGTACTTC.

For the CDR3, the DNA is TGTGCCAGCAGAGGGACATACGAAGAGACCCAGTACTTC. It yields the protein CASRGTYEETQYF. The genes are TRBV11-3 and TRBJ2-5, with a weak D call TRBD1 (6 bases). The CDR3 consists of 13 residues. Trimming shortened V by 6 bases and J by 3 bases, and 11 bases separated the two germline ends. CDR1 SGHNT and CDR2 YENEEA come from the germline V gene.

The V call is TRBV5-1, the J call TRBJ2-1, with D unresolved. Germline V gene sequence: CDR1 SGHRS, CDR2 YFSETQ. V was cut by 4 bases and J by 15 bases, with 17 bases left in between. CDR3 length equals 12 residues. The DNA of the CDR3 is TGCGCCAGCAGCACCGGACCCTCGAAATCGTTCTTC. Encoded protein: CASSTGPSKSFF. The full variable domain, rest sourced from reference TRBV5-1 and TRBJ2-1, is KAGVTQTPRYLIKTRGQQVTLSCSPISGHRSVSWYQQTPGQGLQFLFEYFSETQRNKGNFPGRFSGRQFSNSRSEMNVSTLELGDSALYLCASSTGPSKSFFGPGTRLTVL.

The chain links TRBV27 to TRBJ2-7; 10 bases are a match to TRBD2. This CDR3 region has 22 residues. The ends lost 10 bases at V and 0 bases at J; junction bases unmatched: 30. Germline V gene data show CDR1 as MNHEY and CDR2 as SMNVEV (reference sequence). CDR3 in DNA: TGTGCCACCAGACATATTAGAAGGGAGTGGGTACTAGCGGGACCTATCTCCTACGAGCAGTACTTC. It yields the protein CATRHIRREWVLAGPISYEQYF.

This clone was detected only a few times. The chain couples TRBV5-4 to TRBJ2-3, with no clear D. Per germline, CDR1 SGHNT and CDR2 YYREEE (reference sequence). Trimming shortened V by 4 bases and J by 6 bases, and 18 bases separated the two germline ends. CDR3 size: 15 residues. The CDR3 sequence is CASSVGPYGVDTQYF. The CDR3 region has the DNA TGTGCCAGCAGCGTTGGCCCCTACGGAGTCGATACGCAGTATTTT.

This chain joins TRBV9 and TRBJ2-1, with D perhaps matching TRBD1 (5 bases). CDR3 size: 15 residues. Between the trimmed V and J ends, which lost 0 bases and 6 bases, there was a span of 13 bases. CDR1 is SGDLS, CDR2 YYNGEE, per germline. CDR3 coding DNA: TGTGCCAGCAGCGTAGATCCAGGGAACGTCAATGAGCAGTTCTTC. Its protein product is CASSVDPGNVNEQFF.

This clone has a handful of counts. This rearrangement joins TRBV4-1 to TRBJ1-1, with TRBD1 matching 8 bases. With 6 bases clipped from V and 4 bases from J, the junction kept 7 bases outside the gene matches. The CDR3 consists of 14 residues. The germline V gene encodes CDR1 MGHRA and CDR2 YSYEKL. CDR3 residues: CASSSNRGTTEAFF. The DNA for the CDR3 is TGCGCCAGCAGTTCTAACAGGGGGACCACTGAAGCTTTCTTT.

This clone has just one count. This chain joins TRBV2 and TRBJ1-5, with D possibly TRBD1 on 6 matching bases. Germline CDR1 and CDR2: SNHLY and FYNNEI. V lost 8 bases and J 4 bases, leaving 18 bases between the germline ends. This CDR3 has 15 residues. DNA of the CDR3: TGTGCCAGCGATGAGGGGGTCACCCTAAATCAGCCCCAGCATTTT. Amino acid sequence: CASDEGVTLNQPQHF.

The chain links TRBV19 to TRBJ1-3; D is possibly TRBD1 (5 bases). Germline-derived CDR1 and CDR2 are LNHDA and SQIVND (reference sequence). The V end was cut by 3 bases, the J end by 0 bases, with 12 bases between. The CDR3 extends over 16 amino acids. CDR3 residues: CASSMYRSDSGNTIYF. CDR3 coding DNA: TGTGCCAGTAGTATGTACAGGTCCGACTCTGGAAACACCATATATTTT.

The chain is built from TRBV25-1 and TRBJ2-1; D might be TRBD2 (5 bases). The CDR3 sequence is 15 residues long. The germline V gene has CDR1 MGHDK and CDR2 SYGVNS. V lost 3 bases and J lost 2, with 11 bases in between. The CDR3 protein is CASSDTGSTYNEQFF. In DNA form, the CDR3 reads TGTGCCAGCAGTGACACGGGGAGCACCTACAATGAGCAGTTCTTC.

This clone was detected only a few times. The chain links TRBV7-2 to TRBJ2-1; D gene ambiguous. V lost 5 bases and J 3 bases, leaving 8 bases between the germline ends. The CDR3 sequence is 13 residues long. In germline, CDR1 is SGHTA, CDR2 FQGNSA. CDR3 DNA: TGTGCCAGCAGCGATGGAAACTACAATGAGCAGTTCTTC. Its protein product is CASSDGNYNEQFF.

J is TRBJ2-3 and V is TRBV10-2; 12 bases are shared with TRBD2. J gave up 3 bases and V 3 bases, and 7 bases lay outside the gene matches. CDR3 length equals 17 residues. Germline V gene lookup returns CDR1 WSHSY and CDR2 SAAADI. CDR3 loop: CASSDPASGRATDTQYF. CDR3 sequence (DNA): TGCGCCAGCAGTGACCCGGCTAGCGGGAGGGCGACAGATACGCAGTATTTT.

This clone is judged large. This rearrangement joins TRBV19 to TRBJ1-5; TRBD1 agrees at 7 bases. The CDR3 covers 15 residues. Germline V gene sequence: CDR1 LNHDA, CDR2 SQIVND (reference sequence). After removal of 7 bases from V and 1 base from J, the junction contained 7 bases not matched to a gene. The CDR3, as DNA: TGTGCCAGTACCCCGGACAGGTTAAGCAATCAGCCCCAGCATTTT. Residues: CASTPDRLSNQPQHF.

This chain connects TRBV2 to TRBJ1-1; no firm D call. Germline CDR1 is SNHLY and CDR2 is FYNNEI. V lost 2 bases to trimming and J lost 1 base, with 11 bases between them. The CDR3 has 15 amino acids. The CDR3 region is CASSERSPRNTEAFF. The CDR3 DNA reads as TGTGCCAGCAGTGAACGGTCACCTAGGAACACTGAAGCTTTCTTT.

This chain links TRBV19 with TRBJ2-5; D unresolved. CDR1 LNHDA and CDR2 SQIVND come from the germline V gene (reference sequence). The germline V and J ends were trimmed by 1 base and 10 bases, with 10 bases remaining between them. The CDR3 extends over 12 amino acids. The chain's CDR3 is CASSIGNEGQYF. The CDR3 DNA sequence: TGTGCCAGTAGTATAGGCAACGAAGGCCAGTACTTC.

The CDR3 nucleotides are TGTGCCAGTAGTGGGAGCGACGGGGAGCTGTTTTTT. This translates into CASSGSDGELFF. The chain couples TRBV19 to TRBJ2-2, with a tentative D call TRBD2 (5 bases). Trimming took 5 bases from V and 7 from J, leaving 8 bases between them. CDR3 size: 12 residues. Germline V gene lookup returns CDR1 LNHDA and CDR2 SQIVND (reference sequence).

J is TRBJ2-1 and V is TRBV19, with TRBD2 matching 8 bases. The CDR3 loop spans 15 amino acids. Germline CDR1 is LNHDA and CDR2 is SQIVND (reference sequence). J was trimmed by 4 bases and V by 1 base; bases with no gene match: 3. The CDR3 is CASSIGTSSYNEQFF. In DNA, the CDR3 is TGTGCCAGTAGTATAGGGACTAGCAGTTACAATGAGCAGTTCTTC.

The chain joins TRBV28 to TRBJ2-7, with D unclear. This CDR3 comprises 14 residues. CDR1 and CDR2 from the germline V gene are MDHEN and SYDVKM. Trimming took off 3 bases at V and 2 bases at J, with 11 bases between the two ends. CDR3 in amino acids: CASSLVTLPYEQYF. CDR3 in DNA: TGTGCCAGCAGTTTGGTTACCCTTCCCTACGAGCAGTACTTC.

The chain employs TRBV2 and TRBJ1-1; a weak D match, TRBD1 (6 bases). This CDR3 is built from 16 residues. Germline CDR1 and CDR2: SNHLY and FYNNEI. V lost 5 bases and J 6 bases, leaving 22 bases between the germline ends. As DNA, the CDR3 is TGTGCCAGCAGTCCCCCCACCCACCAGGGGCTCCCTGAAGCTTTCTTT. Amino acids: CASSPPTHQGLPEAFF.

CDR3 bases: TGTGCCAGTAGTGCGAGACAGGGGAGGACTGAAGCTTTCTTT. Translation: CASSARQGRTEAFF. The rearrangement links TRBV19 to TRBJ1-1, with 8 bases identical to TRBD1. CDR1 and CDR2 from the germline V gene are LNHDA and SQIVND (reference sequence). The V segment lost 5 bases and the J segment 5 bases; nucleotides outside the gene matches: 7. The CDR3 covers 14 residues. The variable domain in full, with the rest retrieved from reference TRBV19 and TRBJ1-1, is DGGITQSPKYLFRKEGQNVTLSCEQNLNHDAMYWYRQDPGQGLRLIYYSQIVNDFQKGDIAEGYSVSREKKESFPLTVTSAQKNPTAFYLCASSARQGRTEAFFGQGTRLTVV.

This rearrangement joins TRBV11-1 to TRBJ2-7, with D possibly being TRBD1 or TRBD2 (6 bases each). The V end was cut by 5 bases, the J end by 7 bases, with 12 bases between. Germline CDR1 is SGHAT and CDR2 is FQDESV (reference sequence). The CDR3 has 12 amino acids. CDR3 sequence reads: CASSHRDFEQYF. Written as DNA, the CDR3 is TGTGCCAGCAGCCACAGGGACTTTGAGCAGTACTTC.